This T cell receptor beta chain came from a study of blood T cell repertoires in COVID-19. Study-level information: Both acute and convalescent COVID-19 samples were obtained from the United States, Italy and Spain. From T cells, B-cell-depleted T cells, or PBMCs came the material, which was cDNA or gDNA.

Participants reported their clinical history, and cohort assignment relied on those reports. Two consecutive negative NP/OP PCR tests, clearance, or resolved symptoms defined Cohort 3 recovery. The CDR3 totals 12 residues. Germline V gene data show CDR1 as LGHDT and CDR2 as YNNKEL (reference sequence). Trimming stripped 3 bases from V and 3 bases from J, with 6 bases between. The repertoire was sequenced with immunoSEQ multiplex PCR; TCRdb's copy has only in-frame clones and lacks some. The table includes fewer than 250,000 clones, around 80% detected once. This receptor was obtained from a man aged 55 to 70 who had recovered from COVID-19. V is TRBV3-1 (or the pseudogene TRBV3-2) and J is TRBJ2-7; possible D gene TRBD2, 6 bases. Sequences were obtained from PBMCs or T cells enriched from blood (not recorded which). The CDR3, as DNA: TGTGCCAGCAGCCAGGGGGGCTACGAGCAGTACTTC. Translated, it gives CASSQGGYEQYF.